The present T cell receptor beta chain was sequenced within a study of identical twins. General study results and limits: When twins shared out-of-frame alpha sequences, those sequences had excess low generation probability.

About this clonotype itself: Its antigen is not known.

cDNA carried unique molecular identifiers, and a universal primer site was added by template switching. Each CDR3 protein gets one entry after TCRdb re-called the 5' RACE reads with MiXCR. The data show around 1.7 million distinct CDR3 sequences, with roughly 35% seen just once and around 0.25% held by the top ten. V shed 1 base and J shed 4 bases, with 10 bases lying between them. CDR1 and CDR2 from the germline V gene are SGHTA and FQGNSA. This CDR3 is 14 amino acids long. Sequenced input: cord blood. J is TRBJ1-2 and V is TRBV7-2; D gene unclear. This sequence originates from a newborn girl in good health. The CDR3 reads CASSLVVTVYGYTF. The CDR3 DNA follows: TGTGCCAGCAGCTTAGTTGTCACAGTCTATGGCTACACCTTC.